The 14 T cell receptor beta chains below were found in one sample sequenced in a study of technical replicates of blood from several donors. Assay: immunoSEQ multiplex PCR; the TCRdb copy retains only in-frame clones and omits some. The data hold tens of thousands of clones, with approximately 94% observed a single time. Sequencing was carried out using T cells isolated from PBMCs. The receptors here all came from a human donor in good health.

The rearrangement links TRBV2 to TRBJ1-1; unclear D gene. The CDR3 loop spans 11 amino acids. V dropped 4 bases and J dropped 8 bases, with 8 bases sitting between them. Germline V gene data show CDR1 as SNHLY and CDR2 as FYNNEI. CDR3 sequence reads: CASSVHGEAFF. CDR3 nucleotide sequence: TGTGCCAGCAGTGTACATGGCGAAGCTTTCTTT.

The V gene is TRBV27, the J gene TRBJ2-5, with D perhaps TRBD2 (5 bases). The CDR3 loop spans 15 amino acids. The germline V and J ends were trimmed by 2 bases and 4 bases, with 14 bases remaining between them. The germline V gene encodes CDR1 MNHEY and CDR2 SMNVEV (reference sequence). CDR3 nucleotides: TGTGCCAGCAGTTTAAAGGTGGGAGCTGGAGAGACCCAGTACTTC. The encoded protein is CASSLKVGAGETQYF.

V and J are TRBV5-1 and TRBJ2-2; TRBD2 aligns across 14 bases. The CDR3 is 16 amino acids. Unmatched junction bases numbered 4, after V lost 4 bases and J lost 5 bases. The germline V gene encodes CDR1 SGHRS and CDR2 YFSETQ. The CDR3 here is CASSKGLAGVTGELFF. CDR3 DNA sequence: TGCGCCAGCAGCAAGGGACTAGCGGGAGTTACCGGGGAGCTGTTTTTT.

The chain carries TRBV10-1 and TRBJ2-7; 7 nucleotides align to TRBD1. CDR1 is WNHNN and CDR2 is SYGVQD in the germline V gene (reference sequence). CDR3 length: 15 residues. J gave up 5 bases and V 6 bases, and 13 bases lay outside the gene matches. The CDR3 sequence is CASSFTWTGTDEQYF. The DNA of the CDR3 is TGCGCCAGCAGCTTTACCTGGACAGGAACAGACGAGCAGTACTTC.

The V call is TRBV19, the J call TRBJ1-5; D is unclear. The CDR3 sequence is 12 residues long. Trimming left V 3 bases short and J 7 bases short, with 7 bases between. The germline V gene has CDR1 LNHDA and CDR2 SQIVND (reference sequence). CDR3 loop: CASSMIEQPQHF. The CDR3 nucleotides are TGTGCCAGTAGTATGATCGAGCAGCCCCAGCATTTT.

This chain connects TRBV11-3 to TRBJ1-6; TRBD1 matches 9 bases. V lost 4 bases, J lost 8 bases, and 18 bases stayed unmatched. Germline values: CDR1 SGHNT, CDR2 YENEEA. This CDR3 is built from 19 residues. This CDR3 is CASSSRRGPDRGDDSPLHF. As DNA, the CDR3 is TGTGCCAGCAGCTCCCGTCGGGGCCCGGACAGGGGTGATGATTCACCCCTCCACTTT.

This CDR3 is CASSVGLATTDTQYF. The CDR3 DNA reads as TGTGCCAGCAGCGTAGGACTAGCGACCACAGATACGCAGTATTTT. The rearrangement links TRBV9 to TRBJ2-3, with TRBD2 identical over 8 bases. CDR3 length: 15 residues. CDR1 is SGDLS, CDR2 YYNGEE, per germline. Trimming removed 0 bases from V and 2 bases from J; junction bases left unmatched: 2.

The CDR3 sequence: CSVEDQHSLFF. CDR3 nucleotide sequence: TGCAGCGTTGAAGATCAACATTCGCTGTTTTTT. The chain recombines TRBV29-1 with TRBJ1-4; no firm D call. Between the trimmed V and J ends, which lost 0 bases and 14 bases, there was a span of 10 bases. Germline V gives CDR1 SQVTM, CDR2 ANQGSEA. The CDR3 loop spans 11 amino acids.

The CDR3 is CASSRGQADYEQYF. The CDR3 nucleotides are TGTGCCAGCTCACGGGGACAGGCTGACTACGAGCAGTACTTC. V gene TRBV18 combines with J gene TRBJ2-7; 8 nucleotides align to TRBD1. In germline, CDR1 is KGHSH, CDR2 LQKENI. With 4 bases clipped from V and 3 bases from J, the junction kept 5 bases outside the gene matches. The CDR3 length is 14 residues. The whole variable domain, remainder taken from reference TRBV18 and TRBJ2-7, is NAGVMQNPRHLVRRRGQEARLRCSPMKGHSHVYWYRQLPEEGLKFMVYLQKENIIDESGMPKERFSAEFPKEGPSILRIQQVVRGDSAAYFCASSRGQADYEQYFGPGTRLTVT.

This sequence joins TRBV5-1 and TRBJ2-4, with 8 bases that match TRBD1. Germline assignment: CDR1 SGHRS and CDR2 YFSETQ. The trim removed 4 bases at V and 2 bases at J, leaving 14 bases unmatched. CDR3 length: 18 amino acids. The CDR3 DNA follows: TGCGCCAGCAGCCCACTGACAGGGGAGGTCTGGTCCAAAAACATTCAGTACTTC. Protein product: CASSPLTGEVWSKNIQYF.

The rearrangement joins TRBV19 to TRBJ2-3, with D hard to call. Germline assignment: CDR1 LNHDA and CDR2 SQIVND (reference sequence). This CDR3 has 15 residues. The V end was cut by 1 base, the J end by 1 base, with 9 bases between. This chain's CDR3 is CASSIVARGTDTQYF. CDR3 nucleotide sequence: TGTGCCAGTAGTATAGTTGCGAGAGGCACAGATACGCAGTATTTT.

The chain joins TRBV29-1 to TRBJ2-1; 9 bases line up with TRBD2. Germline loops: CDR1 SQVTM, CDR2 ANQGSEA. V gave up 3 bases and J gave up 0 bases; unmatched junction bases: 21. This CDR3 spans 21 amino acids. This CDR3 reads CSVEIDNPPLAGKSSYNEQFF. The CDR3 region has the DNA TGCAGCGTTGAGATAGATAATCCCCCTCTAGCGGGAAAAAGCTCCTACAATGAGCAGTTCTTC.

The chain is built from TRBV10-1 and TRBJ2-1; 7 nucleotides align to TRBD2. CDR1 and CDR2 (germline): WNHNN, SYGVQD (reference sequence). The length of the CDR3 is 15 residues. V lost 6 bases to trimming and J lost 5 bases; unmatched junction nucleotides: 10. As DNA, the CDR3 is TGCGCCAGCAGCCAGATGACGGGGGGACACAATGAGCAGTTCTTC. Protein sequence: CASSQMTGGHNEQFF.

This clone is a singleton in its sample. The chain combines TRBV9 with TRBJ2-3, with TRBD2 identical over 11 bases. Trimming cost V 2 bases and J 1 base; bases outside gene matches: 9. The germline gives CDR1 SGDLS, CDR2 YYNGEE. This CDR3 spans 18 amino acids. The CDR3 loop is CASSVLAGGLGGTDTQYF. CDR3 DNA: TGTGCCAGCAGCGTGCTAGCGGGGGGTCTAGGGGGCACAGATACGCAGTATTTT.